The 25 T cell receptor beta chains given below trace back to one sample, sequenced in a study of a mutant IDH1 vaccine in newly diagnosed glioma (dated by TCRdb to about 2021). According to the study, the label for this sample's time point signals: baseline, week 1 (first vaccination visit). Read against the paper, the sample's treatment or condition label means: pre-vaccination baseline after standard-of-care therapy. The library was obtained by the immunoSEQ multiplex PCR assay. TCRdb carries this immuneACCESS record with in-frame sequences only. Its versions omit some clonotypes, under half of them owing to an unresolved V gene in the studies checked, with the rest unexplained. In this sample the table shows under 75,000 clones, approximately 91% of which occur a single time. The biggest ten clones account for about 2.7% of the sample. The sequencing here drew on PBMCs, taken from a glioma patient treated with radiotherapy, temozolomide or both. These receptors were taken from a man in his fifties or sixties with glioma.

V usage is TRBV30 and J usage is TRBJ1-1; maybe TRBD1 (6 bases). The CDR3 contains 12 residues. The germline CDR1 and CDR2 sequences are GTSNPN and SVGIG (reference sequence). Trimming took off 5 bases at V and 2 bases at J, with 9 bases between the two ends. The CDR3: CAWAGTNTEAFF. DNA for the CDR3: TGTGCCTGGGCCGGGACAAACACTGAAGCTTTCTTT.

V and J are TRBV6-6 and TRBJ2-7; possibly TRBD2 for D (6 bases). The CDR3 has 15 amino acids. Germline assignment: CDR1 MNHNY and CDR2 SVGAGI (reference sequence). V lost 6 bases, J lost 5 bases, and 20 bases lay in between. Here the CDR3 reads CASRHLTGGWDEQYF. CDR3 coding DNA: TGTGCCAGCAGACATCTAACAGGAGGGTGGGACGAGCAGTACTTC.

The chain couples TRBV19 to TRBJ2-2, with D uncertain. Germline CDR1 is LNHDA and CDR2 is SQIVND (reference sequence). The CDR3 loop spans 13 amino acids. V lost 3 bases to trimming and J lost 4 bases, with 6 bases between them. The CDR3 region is CASSIVGTGELFF. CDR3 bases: TGTGCCAGTAGTATTGTCGGCACCGGGGAGCTGTTTTTT.

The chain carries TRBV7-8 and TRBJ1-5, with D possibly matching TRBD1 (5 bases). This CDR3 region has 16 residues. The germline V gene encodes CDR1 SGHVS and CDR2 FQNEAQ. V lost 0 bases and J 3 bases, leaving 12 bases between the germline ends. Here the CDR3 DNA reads TGTGCCAGCAGCTTAGCCCCAGGGTCCGTCAATCAGCCCCAGCATTTT. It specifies CASSLAPGSVNQPQHF. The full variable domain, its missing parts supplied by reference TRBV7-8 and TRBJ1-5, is GAGVSQSPRYKVAKRGQDVALRCDPISGHVSLFWYQQALGQGPEFLTYFQNEAQLDKSGLPSDRFFAERPEGSVSTLKIQRTQQEDSAVYLCASSLAPGSVNQPQHFGDGTRLSIL.

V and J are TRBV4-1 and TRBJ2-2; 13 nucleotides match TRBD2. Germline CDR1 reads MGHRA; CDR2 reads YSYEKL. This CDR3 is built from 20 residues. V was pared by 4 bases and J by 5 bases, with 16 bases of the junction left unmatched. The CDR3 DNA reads TGCGCCAGCAGCCCTTCGGGGGTGGGACTAGCGGGATGGGGGACCGGGGAGCTGTTTTTT. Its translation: CASSPSGVGLAGWGTGELFF.

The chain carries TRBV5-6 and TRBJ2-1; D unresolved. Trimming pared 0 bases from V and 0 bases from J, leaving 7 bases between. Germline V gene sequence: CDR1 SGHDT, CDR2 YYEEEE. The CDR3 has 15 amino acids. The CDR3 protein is CASSLELRSYNEQFF. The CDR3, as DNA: TGTGCCAGCAGCTTGGAACTGCGCTCCTACAATGAGCAGTTCTTC. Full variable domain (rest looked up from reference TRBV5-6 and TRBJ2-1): DAGVTQSPTHLIKTRGQQVTLRCSPKSGHDTVSWYQQALGQGPQFIFQYYEEEERQRGNFPDRFSGHQFPNYSSELNVNALLLGDSALYLCASSLELRSYNEQFFGPGTRLTVL.

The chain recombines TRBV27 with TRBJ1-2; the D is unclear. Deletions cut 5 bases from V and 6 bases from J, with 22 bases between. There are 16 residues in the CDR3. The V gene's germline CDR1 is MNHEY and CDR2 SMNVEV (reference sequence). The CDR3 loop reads CASSLTYDSMTDGYTF. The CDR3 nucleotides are TGTGCCAGCAGTCTCACTTATGACTCGATGACGGATGGCTACACCTTC.

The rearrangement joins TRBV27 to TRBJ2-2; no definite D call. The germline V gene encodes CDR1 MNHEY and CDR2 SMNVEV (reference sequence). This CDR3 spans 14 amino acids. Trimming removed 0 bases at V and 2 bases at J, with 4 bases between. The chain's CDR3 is CASSLSPNTGELFF. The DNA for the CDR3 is TGTGCCAGCAGTTTATCCCCTAACACCGGGGAGCTGTTTTTT.

CDR3 residues: CASSVGTSGSDTQYF. For the CDR3, the DNA is TGCGCCAGCAGCGTCGGGACTAGCGGGAGTGATACGCAGTATTTT. The chain carries TRBV5-1 and TRBJ2-3, with TRBD2 matching 14 bases. The CDR3 is 15 amino acids. Trimming removed 4 bases from V and 6 bases from J; junction bases left unmatched: 4. Germline V gives CDR1 SGHRS, CDR2 YFSETQ.

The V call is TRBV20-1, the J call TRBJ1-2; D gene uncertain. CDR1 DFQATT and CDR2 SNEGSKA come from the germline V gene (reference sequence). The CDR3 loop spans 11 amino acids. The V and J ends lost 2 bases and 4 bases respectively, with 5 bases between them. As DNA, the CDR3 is TGCAGTGCTAGATCGGTCTATGGCTACACCTTC. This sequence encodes CSARSVYGYTF.

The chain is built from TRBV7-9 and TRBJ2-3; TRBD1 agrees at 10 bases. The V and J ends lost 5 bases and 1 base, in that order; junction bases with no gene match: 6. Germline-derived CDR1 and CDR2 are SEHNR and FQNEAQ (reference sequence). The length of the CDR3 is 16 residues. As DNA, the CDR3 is TGTGCCAGCAGCGCCCGGACAGGGGGAGGCACAGATACGCAGTATTTT. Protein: CASSARTGGGTDTQYF.

CDR3 in DNA: TGTGCCAGCAGACTCGGACCCGGGGCCTACACCTTC. Translated: CASRLGPGAYTF. This chain joins TRBV7-9 and TRBJ1-2, with D tentatively TRBD1 (5 bases). Per the germline V gene, CDR1 is SEHNR and CDR2 is FQNEAQ (reference sequence). This CDR3 is built from 12 residues. Trimming cost V 6 bases and J 10 bases, with 15 bases left between them.

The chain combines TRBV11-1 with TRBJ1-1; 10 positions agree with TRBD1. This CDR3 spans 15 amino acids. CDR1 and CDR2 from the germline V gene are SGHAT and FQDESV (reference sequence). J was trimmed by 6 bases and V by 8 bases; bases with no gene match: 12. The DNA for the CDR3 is TGTGCCAGCTACCGGGACAGGGGAACAATCGCTGAAGCTTTCTTT. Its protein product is CASYRDRGTIAEAFF.

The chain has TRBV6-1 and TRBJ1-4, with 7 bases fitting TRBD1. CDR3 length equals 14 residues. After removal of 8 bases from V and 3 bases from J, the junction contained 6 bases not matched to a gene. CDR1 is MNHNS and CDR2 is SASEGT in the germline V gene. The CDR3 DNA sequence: TGTGCCAGCTCAGACAGGGCCCCTAATGAAAAACTGTTTTTT. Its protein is CASSDRAPNEKLFF.

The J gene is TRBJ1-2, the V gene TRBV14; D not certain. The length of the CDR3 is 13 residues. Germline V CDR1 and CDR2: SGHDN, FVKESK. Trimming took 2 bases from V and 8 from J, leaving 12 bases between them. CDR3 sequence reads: CASSQNRGTGYTF. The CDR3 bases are TGTGCCAGCAGCCAAAACAGAGGTACAGGCTACACCTTC.

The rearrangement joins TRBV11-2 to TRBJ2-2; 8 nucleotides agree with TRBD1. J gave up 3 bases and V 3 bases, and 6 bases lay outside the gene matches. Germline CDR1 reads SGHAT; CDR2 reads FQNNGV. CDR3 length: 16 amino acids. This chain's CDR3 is CASSFGQGRHTGELFF. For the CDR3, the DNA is TGTGCCAGCAGCTTCGGACAGGGTAGGCACACCGGGGAGCTGTTTTTT.

CDR3 region: CASSQDLVGVAYNEQFF. CDR3 sequence (DNA): TGTGCCAGCAGCCAAGATCTGGTAGGGGTGGCCTACAATGAGCAGTTCTTC. V and J are TRBV4-2 and TRBJ2-1; possible D gene TRBD1, 5 bases. The CDR3 covers 17 residues. Germline values: CDR1 LGHNA, CDR2 YNFKEQ. V was pared by 0 bases and J by 2 bases, with 14 bases between.

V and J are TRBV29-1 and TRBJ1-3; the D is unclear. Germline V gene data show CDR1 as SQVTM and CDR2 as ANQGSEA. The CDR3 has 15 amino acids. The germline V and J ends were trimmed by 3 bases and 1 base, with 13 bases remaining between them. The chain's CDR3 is CSVDSGSGSGNTIYF. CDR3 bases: TGCAGCGTTGATTCCGGGTCAGGATCTGGAAACACCATATATTTT.

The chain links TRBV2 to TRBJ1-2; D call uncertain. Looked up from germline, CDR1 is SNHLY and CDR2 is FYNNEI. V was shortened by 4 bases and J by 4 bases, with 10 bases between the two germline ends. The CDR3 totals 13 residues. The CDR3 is CASSGLPTYGYTF. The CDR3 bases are TGTGCCAGCAGTGGGTTACCGACCTATGGCTACACCTTC.

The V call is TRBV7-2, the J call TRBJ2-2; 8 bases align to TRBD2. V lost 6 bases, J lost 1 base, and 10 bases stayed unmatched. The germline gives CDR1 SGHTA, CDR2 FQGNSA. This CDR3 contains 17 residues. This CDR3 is CASRVGRGVMNTGELFF. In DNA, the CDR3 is TGTGCCAGCAGGGTTGGGCGGGGGGTCATGAACACCGGGGAGCTGTTTTTT.

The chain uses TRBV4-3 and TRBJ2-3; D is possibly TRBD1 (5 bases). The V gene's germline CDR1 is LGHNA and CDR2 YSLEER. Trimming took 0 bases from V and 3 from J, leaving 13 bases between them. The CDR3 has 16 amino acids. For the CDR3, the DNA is TGCGCCAGCAGCCAAGATGGGGCAGGTGGGACAGATACGCAGTATTTT. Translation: CASSQDGAGGTDTQYF.

The CDR3 DNA follows: TGTGCCAGCAGGCGGTTCTCCGGTGTCGGCGGGGTTCACGAGCAGTACTTC. Its protein is CASRRFSGVGGVHEQYF. The chain recombines TRBV28 with TRBJ2-7, with TRBD2 as a possible D gene (6 bases). The germline gives CDR1 MDHEN, CDR2 SYDVKM. The CDR3 sequence is 17 residues long. V lost 6 bases to trimming and J lost 5 bases, with 26 bases between them.

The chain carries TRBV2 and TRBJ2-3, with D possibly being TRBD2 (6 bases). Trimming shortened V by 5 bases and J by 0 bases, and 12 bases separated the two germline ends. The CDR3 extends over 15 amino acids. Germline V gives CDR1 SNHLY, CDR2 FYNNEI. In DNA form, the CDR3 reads TGTGCCAGCAGTAAGACCGGGACTAGCACAGATACGCAGTATTTT. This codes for CASSKTGTSTDTQYF.

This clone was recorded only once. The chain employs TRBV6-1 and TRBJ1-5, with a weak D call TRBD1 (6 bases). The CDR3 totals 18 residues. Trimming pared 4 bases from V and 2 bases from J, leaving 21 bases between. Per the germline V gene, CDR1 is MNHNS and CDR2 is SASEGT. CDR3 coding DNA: TGTGCCAGCAGTGCCATGAGTGGGGGCAGGGGACGCAATCAGCCCCAGCATTTT. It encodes CASSAMSGGRGRNQPQHF.

Written as DNA, the CDR3 is TGTGCCAGCAGCGTAGAATGGGACAGCTATGGCTACACCTTC. Its protein is CASSVEWDSYGYTF. This chain connects TRBV9 to TRBJ1-2; 7 bases are shared with TRBD1. The germline CDR1 and CDR2 sequences are SGDLS and YYNGEE. The CDR3 sequence is 14 residues long. After removal of 0 bases from V and 4 bases from J, the junction contained 3 bases not matched to a gene.